Following are 11 T cell receptor beta chains from one sample sequenced in a study of T cell repertoires in aging, cancer and after chemotherapy. Peripheral blood genomic DNA, not sorted cells or RNA, was the template. A mixed TRB-A/B primer pool amplified rearranged TRB by multiplex touch-down PCR. TCRdb analysed the multiplex PCR reads with MiXCR anew, one entry per CDR3 protein. The sample carries roughly 2,500 distinct CDR3 sequences, 30% recorded once. The sequencing input was blood. The source is a human donor with a solid tumor.

This clonotype is judged medium-sized (0.01 to 0.1%). The rearrangement joins TRBV6-5 to TRBJ2-2, with 12 bases matching TRBD1. Germline CDR1 and CDR2: MNHEY and SVGAGI. V dropped 0 bases and J dropped 5; count of bases not matched to a gene: 4. The length of the CDR3 is 17 residues. CDR3 DNA sequence: TGTGCCAGCAGTTACTCGGGACAGGGGGCAAGGACCGGGGAGCTGTTTTTT. It translates to CASSYSGQGARTGELFF.

The rearrangement links TRBV19 to TRBJ2-1; tentative D call: TRBD2 (7 bases). V lost 3 bases and J 5 bases, leaving 17 bases between the germline ends. Germline V gene sequence: CDR1 LNHDA, CDR2 SQIVND (reference sequence). The CDR3 has 16 amino acids. The CDR3 nucleotides read TGTGCCAGTAGTATCATAGGGGGGGGGTTGCACAATGAGCAGTTCTTC. Its translation: CASSIIGGGLHNEQFF.

V and J are TRBV20-1 and TRBJ2-3; a weak D match, TRBD2 (6 bases). Trimming removed 0 bases from V and 4 bases from J, with 11 bases in between. This CDR3 contains 14 residues. Looked up from germline, CDR1 is DFQATT and CDR2 is SNEGSKA (reference sequence). Here the CDR3 DNA reads TGCAGTGCTAGAGATCGGGGGAGTGCAGATACGCAGTATTTT. As protein: CSARDRGSADTQYF.

This clonotype turned up a few times. A read error may produce the germline difference seen at one junction end. V gene TRBV5-4 combines with J gene TRBJ1-2, with 8 positions matching TRBD1. This CDR3 has 13 amino acids. The germline V gene has CDR1 SGHNT and CDR2 YYREEE (reference sequence). The CDR3 protein is CASSLDRVNGYTF. In nucleotides, the CDR3 is TGTGCCAGCAGTTTGGACAGGGTGAATGGCTACACCTTC.

A few counts support this clonotype. The V call is TRBV5-1, the J call TRBJ2-2; TRBD1 matches 10 bases. V lost 5 bases and J lost 5; bases outside the gene matches: 0. The CDR3 is made up of 13 amino acids. Germline lookup yields CDR1 SGHRS and CDR2 YFSETQ. CDR3 bases: TGCGCCAGCAGGGGACAGGGGACCGGGGAGCTGTTTTTT. It specifies CASRGQGTGELFF.

Within the sample, this clonotype is medium-sized. The chain links TRBV6-5 to TRBJ1-3; no firm D call. V dropped 6 bases and J dropped 0 bases, with 12 bases sitting between them. Germline assignment: CDR1 MNHEY and CDR2 SVGAGI. The CDR3 is made up of 15 amino acids. The CDR3, as DNA: TGTGCCAGCAGCCGTAGGCGTACCTCTGGAAACACCATATATTTT. This sequence encodes CASSRRRTSGNTIYF.

This clonotype qualifies as medium-sized. This sequence joins TRBV30 and TRBJ1-2, with D possibly TRBD1 on 5 matching bases. V was cut by 1 base and J by 4 bases, with 13 bases left in between. There are 14 residues in the CDR3. The germline gives CDR1 GTSNPN, CDR2 SVGIG (reference sequence). For the CDR3, the DNA is TGTGCCTGGAGTGCCAAACCGACAGTCTATGGCTACACCTTC. Translated: CAWSAKPTVYGYTF.

This clonotype is categorized as medium-sized. The chain joins TRBV6-6 to TRBJ1-5, with D possibly being TRBD1 (6 bases). CDR1 and CDR2 (germline): MNHNY, SVGAGI (reference sequence). V lost 6 bases to trimming and J lost 0 bases, with 12 bases between them. CDR3 length: 15 amino acids. The DNA of the CDR3 is TGTGCCAGCAGATCACAGGGTCATAGCAATCAGCCCCAGCATTTT. Translation: CASRSQGHSNQPQHF.

The CDR3 DNA is TGTGCCAGCGGGGAAAGGAGGTGGGAAAAACTGTTTTTT. It codes for CASGERRWEKLFF. V gene TRBV6-1 combines with J gene TRBJ1-4; the D is unclear. The CDR3 runs to 13 residues. Trimming cost V 8 bases and J 8 bases, with 15 bases left between them. The germline V gene has CDR1 MNHNS and CDR2 SASEGT.

This clonotype is labeled as large. The CDR3 sequence is CASSYTSGDPYEQYF. DNA of the CDR3: TGTGCCAGCAGTTATACTAGCGGGGACCCCTACGAGCAGTACTTC. The gene calls are TRBV6-2 or TRBV6-3 and TRBJ2-7; TRBD2 agrees at 10 bases. After removal of 3 bases from V and 2 bases from J, the junction contained 4 bases not matched to a gene. CDR1 and CDR2 (germline): MNHEY, SVGEGT. The CDR3 consists of 15 residues.

This clonotype is labeled medium-sized. The V gene is TRBV6-2 or TRBV6-3, the J gene TRBJ2-7; D may be TRBD2 (5 bases). There are 14 residues in the CDR3. V was clipped by 2 bases and J by 5 bases, with 13 bases between them. Germline V CDR1 and CDR2: MNHEY, SVGEGT. CDR3 residues: CASSYPPYGDEQYF. CDR3 DNA sequence: TGTGCCAGCAGTTACCCCCCGTACGGGGACGAGCAGTACTTC.